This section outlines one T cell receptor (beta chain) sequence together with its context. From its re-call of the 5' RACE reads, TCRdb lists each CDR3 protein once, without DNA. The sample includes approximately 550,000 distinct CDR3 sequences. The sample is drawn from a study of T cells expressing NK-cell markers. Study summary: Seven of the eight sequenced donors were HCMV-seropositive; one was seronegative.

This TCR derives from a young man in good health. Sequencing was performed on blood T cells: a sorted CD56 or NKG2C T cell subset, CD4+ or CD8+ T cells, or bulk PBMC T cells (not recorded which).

The CDR3 loop reads CASSFLQGATDTQYF. The chain combines TRBV7-2 with TRBJ2-3; TCRdb's D call, TRBD1, is unchecked because there is no DNA. Germline CDR1 and CDR2: SGHTA and FQGNSA. CDR3 length equals 15 residues.